Listed below are T cell receptor beta chains from one sample, sequenced in a study of CD8 T cells in ankylosing spondylitis. TCRdb reprocessed the 5' RACE reads via MiXCR and lists one record per CDR3 protein. The sample lists 200,000 to 250,000 distinct CDR3 sequences, under 30% occurring once. Sequencing was carried out using blood, either unsorted or a sorted T cell fraction (not recorded which). Source of these receptors: a male donor with ankylosing spondylitis or in good health (not recorded which). Each CDR3 is given with its conserved first and last residue. D genes are given only for firm matches. Size tells how often a clone was seen (once, few, many) or the class of an expanded clone, and some rows leave it out.

V,J,D,size,CDR3,DNA
TRBV5-1,TRBJ2-1,TRBD2,many,CASSSRLAGDNEQFF,TGCGCCAGCAGCTCGAGACTAGCGGGAGACAATGAGCAGTTCTTC
TRBV6-2/TRBV6-3,TRBJ2-1,.,.,CASSYSRTRVGQFF,TGTGCCAGCAGTTACTCGAGGACCCGCGTTGGGCAGTTCTTC
TRBV20-1,TRBJ2-3,TRBD1,few,CSARLPGGTDTQYF,TGCAGTGCTAGACTGCCAGGGGGTACAGATACGCAGTATTTT
TRBV20-1,TRBJ2-7,.,.,CSARDMAGINEQYF,TGCAGTGCTAGAGATATGGCCGGGATCAACGAGCAGTACTTC
TRBV3-1,TRBJ2-2,TRBD2,few,CASSQDVTSDRAGELFF,TGTGCCAGCAGCCAAGATGTTACTAGCGATAGGGCCGGGGAGCTGTTTTTT
TRBV5-5,TRBJ2-7,.,few,CASSLVGHTTYEQYF,TGTGCCAGCAGCTTGGTAGGCCACACCACCTACGAGCAGTACTTC
TRBV10-3,TRBJ2-3,TRBD2,few,CAISDPAGDRSVGTDTQYF,TGTGCCATCAGTGATCCAGCGGGAGATAGGAGTGTTGGCACAGATACGCAGTATTTT
TRBV20-1,TRBJ2-1,TRBD1,.,CSASGAGGGHEQFF,TGCAGTGCTAGCGGGGCAGGGGGCGGACATGAGCAGTTCTTC
TRBV4-2,TRBJ2-7,.,.,CASSQEVLASADYEQYF,TGTGCCAGCAGCCAGGAAGTTTTGGCTAGCGCCGATTACGAGCAGTACTTC
TRBV7-9,TRBJ2-2,TRBD2,few,CASSLYLAGVGTGELFF,TGTGCCAGCAGCTTATACCTGGCGGGAGTAGGTACCGGGGAGCTGTTTTTT
TRBV10-3,TRBJ2-7,TRBD1,.,CAITPGPDKGAEQYF,TGTGCCATCACCCCGGGACCCGACAAGGGGGCCGAGCAGTACTTC
TRBV5-1,TRBJ2-3,.,many,CASCDGSSTDTQYF,TGCGCCAGCTGTGACGGGAGTAGCACAGATACGCAGTATTTT
TRBV6-1,TRBJ2-7,.,many,CASSEEGSYEQYF,TGTGCCAGCAGTGAAGAGGGCTCCTACGAGCAGTACTTC
TRBV6-2/TRBV6-3,TRBJ2-1,TRBD2,many,CASSRAGTSWYEQFF,TGTGCCAGCAGCCGCGCCGGGACTAGCTGGTATGAGCAGTTCTTC
TRBV21-1,TRBJ2-7,.,many,CASSRSGTASYEQYF,TGTGCCAGCAGCAGATCCGGGACAGCCTCCTACGAGCAGTACTTC
TRBV5-1,TRBJ2-1,TRBD2,.,CASSLLAGGSDEQFF,TGCGCCAGCAGCTTACTAGCGGGAGGGTCGGATGAGCAGTTCTTC
TRBV6-5,TRBJ2-7,.,.,CASSYGGGLAPYEQYF,TGTGCCAGCAGTTACGGGGGCGGACTGGCACCATACGAGCAGTACTTC
TRBV29-1,TRBJ2-5,.,.,CSVARGFGETQYF,TGCAGCGTCGCCAGGGGATTTGGAGAGACCCAGTACTTC
TRBV12-3/TRBV12-4,TRBJ1-5,TRBD1,few,CASSFGTGEQPQHF,TGTGCCAGCAGTTTTGGGACAGGGGAACAGCCCCAGCATTTT
TRBV15,TRBJ1-3,.,.,CATSSRRSSGNTIYF,TGTGCCACCAGCAGTCGGCGGTCCTCTGGAAACACCATATATTTT
TRBV18,TRBJ1-3,.,.,CASSPGMGRTGNTIYF,TGTGCCAGCTCACCAGGCATGGGGAGGACTGGAAACACCATATATTTT
TRBV6-5,TRBJ2-7,.,.,CASAQNYEQYF,TGTGCCAGCGCCCAGAACTACGAGCAGTACTTC
TRBV5-1,TRBJ1-1,.,many,CASSLVGGLMNTEAFF,TGCGCCAGCAGCTTGGTAGGGGGTCTCATGAACACTGAAGCTTTCTTT
TRBV20-1,TRBJ1-3,.,many,CSLGSRNTIYF,TGCAGCCTGGGCAGTCGAAACACCATATATTTT
TRBV18,TRBJ2-5,.,few,CASSPGRPAQETQYF,TGTGCCAGCTCACCAGGTCGGCCAGCTCAAGAGACCCAGTACTTC
TRBV20-1,TRBJ1-3,.,few,CSAYDRNTIYF,TGCAGTGCTTACGACAGAAACACCATATATTTT
TRBV5-1,TRBJ2-5,TRBD2,many,CASSLEFSGNQETQYF,TGCGCCAGCAGCTTGGAATTTAGCGGGAACCAAGAGACCCAGTACTTC
TRBV4-1,TRBJ2-3,TRBD2,many,CASSQGPAGGRGTQYF,TGCGCCAGCAGCCAAGGACCAGCGGGAGGGCGTGGTACGCAGTATTTT
TRBV9,TRBJ2-7,TRBD2,once,CASSDNRIGGRAHEQYF,TGTGCCAGCAGCGACAATAGGATCGGCGGGAGGGCCCACGAGCAGTACTTC
TRBV4-2,TRBJ2-1,TRBD1,.,CASRKGDRGAGADYNEQFF,TGTGCCAGCAGAAAAGGGGACAGGGGGGCCGGAGCGGACTACAATGAGCAGTTCTTC
TRBV20-1,TRBJ1-5,TRBD1,few,CSARENRGHNQPQHF,TGCAGTGCTAGAGAAAACAGGGGGCACAATCAGCCCCAGCATTTT
TRBV5-1,TRBJ2-2,TRBD1,few,CASGRDRVTGELFF,TGCGCCAGCGGCCGGGACAGGGTCACCGGGGAGCTGTTTTTT
TRBV20-1,TRBJ1-5,.,.,CSATSHSNQPQHF,TGCAGTGCTACTTCTCATAGCAATCAGCCCCAGCATTTT
TRBV24-1,TRBJ2-7,TRBD1,once,CATSDRIRDRGSYEQYF,TGTGCCACCAGTGACCGGATCCGGGACAGGGGCTCCTACGAGCAGTACTTC
TRBV3-1,TRBJ1-5,TRBD1,many,CASSIGTGNQPQHF,TGTGCCAGCAGCATCGGGACAGGCAATCAGCCCCAGCATTTT
TRBV5-1,TRBJ1-6,.,few,CASSSNNSPLHF,TGCGCCAGCAGCTCGAATAATTCACCCCTCCACTTT
TRBV20-1,TRBJ2-7,.,.,CSARDWPSYEQYF,TGCAGTGCTAGAGACTGGCCCTCCTACGAGCAGTACTTC
TRBV7-6,TRBJ2-7,TRBD2,.,CASSFSASGYEQYF,TGTGCCAGCAGCTTTTCGGCTAGCGGCTACGAGCAGTACTTC
TRBV12-3/TRBV12-4,TRBJ1-5,.,many,CASSLSGASYQPQHF,TGTGCCAGCAGTTTATCGGGGGCGAGTTATCAGCCCCAGCATTTT
TRBV5-6,TRBJ2-3,.,many,CASSSGRYTQYF,TGTGCCAGCAGCAGCGGCCGTTATACGCAGTATTTT
TRBV20-1,TRBJ2-7,TRBD2,.,CSARREAGEQYF,TGCAGTGCTAGACGGGAGGCGGGCGAGCAGTACTTC
TRBV20-1,TRBJ2-5,.,few,CSARGGDGTQETQYF,TGCAGTGCTAGAGGGGGGGACGGGACGCAAGAGACCCAGTACTTC
TRBV11-2,TRBJ2-2,TRBD1,few,CASSPRQGYTGELFF,TGTGCCAGCAGCCCCCGACAGGGTTACACCGGGGAGCTGTTTTTT
TRBV12-3/TRBV12-4,TRBJ2-7,.,many,CASSLGRQYEQYF,TGTGCCAGCAGCCTGGGGCGGCAGTACGAGCAGTACTTC
TRBV28,TRBJ1-1,.,once,CASKLGDYTEAFF,TGTGCCAGCAAGCTGGGCGACTACACTGAAGCTTTCTTT
TRBV12-3/TRBV12-4,TRBJ2-3,TRBD1,many,CASSSALRGLGGADTQYF,TGTGCCAGCAGTTCTGCCCTGAGGGGGCTCGGAGGTGCAGATACGCAGTATTTT